These 28 T cell receptor beta chains were all obtained from the same sample, sequenced in a study of Ad26.COV2.S vaccination and SARS-CoV-2 variants. Profiled with immunoSEQ multiplex PCR; TCRdb holds only in-frame clones, not every one. The sample consists of about 500,000 clones, 80% to 90% of them appearing once. Treatment indicated: 15 to 20 received Ad26.COV2.S at low or high dose, single or two shots; 5 received placebo; per-sample allocation not given. Sampling took place 63 days after the first vaccine or placebo injection. The material was peripheral blood, obtained in a trial of Ad26.COV2.S vaccine versus placebo. All receptors derive from a person between 18 and 60 years old who received the Ad26.COV2.S COVID-19 vaccine or a placebo.

The J gene is TRBJ1-1, the V gene TRBV7-9, with D perhaps TRBD1 (5 bases). Germline V CDR1 and CDR2: SEHNR, FQNEAQ (reference sequence). V was clipped by 2 bases and J by 6 bases, with 13 bases between them. The CDR3 extends over 14 amino acids. Written as DNA, the CDR3 is TGTGCCAGCAGCTTAATGACAGTTGTCCCTGAAGCTTTCTTT. This encodes CASSLMTVVPEAFF. The full variable domain, completed using reference TRBV7-9 and TRBJ1-1, is DTGVSQNPRHKITKRGQNVTFRCDPISEHNRLYWYRQTLGQGPEFLTYFQNEAQLEKSRLLSDRFSAERPKGSFSTLEIQRTEQGDSAMYLCASSLMTVVPEAFFGQGTRLTVV.

The chain carries TRBV21-1 and TRBJ2-7. TRBV21-1 is assigned pseudogene status. The CDR3 sequence is 15 residues long. CDR3 in amino acids: CASSPGRITFYEQYF. The CDR3 coding sequence is TGTGCCAGCAGCCCCGGACGGATTACTTTCTACGAGCAGTACTTC.

V and J are TRBV5-1 and TRBJ2-1, with 11 bases identical to TRBD2. Germline loops: CDR1 SGHRS, CDR2 YFSETQ. The junction had 6 bases not matched to a gene; V was cut back by 0 bases and J by 7 bases. This CDR3 is 16 amino acids long. The CDR3 is CASSLVAGGPTNEQFF. The CDR3 DNA sequence: TGCGCCAGCAGCTTGGTAGCGGGAGGGCCGACGAATGAGCAGTTCTTC.

The V call is TRBV2, the J call TRBJ2-5; 7 bases align to TRBD1. Germline CDR1 is SNHLY and CDR2 is FYNNEI. V shed 7 bases and J 5 bases; nucleotides not matched to a gene: 7. The CDR3 contains 13 residues. CDR3 DNA: TGTGCCAGCAAAGACAGGGTCGGGGAGACCCAGTACTTC. It encodes CASKDRVGETQYF. Based on the CDR3 plus reference TRBV2 and TRBJ2-5, the full variable domain is EPEVTQTPSHQVTQMGQEVILRCVPISNHLYFYWYRQILGQKVEFLVSFYNNEISEKSEIFDDQFSVERPDGSNFTLKIRSTKLEDSAMYFCASKDRVGETQYFGPGTRLLVL.

As for this clone: The sample holds other DNA sequences that translate to the same CDR3. The chain recombines TRBV7-3 with TRBJ2-6, with D uncertain. V lost 2 bases and J 0 bases, leaving 5 bases between the germline ends. This CDR3 is built from 15 residues. Germline CDR1 is SGHTA and CDR2 is FQGTGA. In DNA, the CDR3 is TGTGCCAGCAGCTTACGGCCCTCTGGGGCCAACGTCCTGACTTTC. Translation: CASSLRPSGANVLTF.

The CDR3 DNA is TGTGCCAGCTCACCAAGGCAACAAACCGGGGAGCTGTTTTTT. Translating it yields CASSPRQQTGELFF. The V gene is TRBV18, the J gene TRBJ2-2; D not resolved. The germline V gene has CDR1 KGHSH and CDR2 LQKENI. The V end lost 2 bases, the J end lost 5 bases, and 9 bases lay between the germline ends. This CDR3 has 14 residues.

The CDR3 sequence is CSVGGTRGGPIYEQYF. The CDR3 nucleotides are TGCAGCGTTGGGGGGACTAGAGGCGGCCCGATCTACGAGCAGTACTTC. The rearrangement links TRBV29-1 to TRBJ2-7; 8 bases are a match to TRBD2. This CDR3 contains 16 residues. Germline values: CDR1 SQVTM, CDR2 ANQGSEA. V gave up 4 bases and J gave up 3 bases; unmatched junction bases: 14.

This chain links TRBV9 with TRBJ2-3; no definite D call. Trimming cost V 0 bases and J 6 bases, with 17 bases left between them. The CDR3 is made up of 16 amino acids. The germline V gene encodes CDR1 SGDLS and CDR2 YYNGEE. The CDR3 reads CASSVEVNPSWDTQYF. The CDR3 DNA follows: TGTGCCAGCAGCGTAGAGGTAAACCCCTCTTGGGATACGCAGTATTTT.

This chain links TRBV5-1 with TRBJ2-5; unclear D gene. The germline CDR1 and CDR2 sequences are SGHRS and YFSETQ. With 4 bases removed from V and 0 bases from J, the gap between germline ends came to 4 bases. The CDR3 is 12 residues long. The CDR3 region has the DNA TGCGCCAGCAGCGCTAACCAAGAGACCCAGTACTTC. Protein product: CASSANQETQYF.

This chain connects TRBV19 to TRBJ2-2; either TRBD1 or TRBD2 may fit D (6 bases each). The CDR3 spans 15 residues. Trimming pared 7 bases from V and 5 bases from J, leaving 17 bases between. CDR1 is LNHDA and CDR2 is SQIVND in the germline V gene (reference sequence). CDR3 nucleotides: TGTGCCAGTACCTTTGGCGGGACACAGACCGGGGAGCTGTTTTTT. Its translation is CASTFGGTQTGELFF.

The gene calls are TRBV10-1 and TRBJ1-5; possible D gene TRBD1, 5 bases. The ends were cut back, 3 bases at V and 7 bases at J, with 19 bases in the middle. This CDR3 contains 16 residues. The germline gives CDR1 WNHNN, CDR2 SYGVQD (reference sequence). DNA of the CDR3: TGCGCCAGCAGTGACAAACAGGCGGCAGTCAGACAGCCCCAGCATTTT. This sequence encodes CASSDKQAAVRQPQHF.

Notes on this clone: At one end the junction does not follow the germline gene, possibly because of a read error. The chain carries TRBV7-2 and TRBJ2-1; D is undetermined. Germline CDR1 reads SGHTA; CDR2 reads FQGNSA. The CDR3 runs 13 residues. The CDR3 reads CASSLGEYSEQFF. The CDR3 coding sequence is TGTGCCAGCAGCTTAGGGGAATACAGTGAGCAGTTCTTC.

The rearrangement uses TRBV18 and TRBJ2-2; D possibly corresponds to TRBD2 (6 bases). With 3 bases removed from V and 0 bases from J, the gap between germline ends came to 17 bases. Germline loops: CDR1 KGHSH, CDR2 LQKENI. This CDR3 is built from 18 residues. For the CDR3, the DNA is TGTGCCAGCTCACCCAAGGGCACGGTAGCGGCGAACACCGGGGAGCTGTTTTTT. Its translation: CASSPKGTVAANTGELFF.

This sequence joins TRBV18 and TRBJ2-3; the match to TRBD2 covers 9 bases. Germline CDR1 KGHSH, CDR2 LQKENI. The CDR3 contains 16 residues. J lost 5 bases, V lost 3 bases, and 9 bases had no gene match. In DNA, the CDR3 is TGTGCCAGCTCACCCCCGGGACTAGCCCAAGAAGATACGCAGTATTTT. Encoded protein: CASSPPGLAQEDTQYF.

V usage is TRBV19 and J usage is TRBJ2-5; weak D call: TRBD2 (6 bases). The CDR3 sequence is 14 residues long. Germline CDR1 reads LNHDA; CDR2 reads SQIVND (reference sequence). The ends were cut back, 5 bases at V and 3 bases at J, with 13 bases in the middle. CDR3 sequence reads: CASSLGGSKETQYF. For the CDR3, the DNA is TGTGCCAGTAGTCTCGGGGGATCGAAAGAGACCCAGTACTTC.

This clone appeared a few times. The rearrangement links TRBV30 to TRBJ1-6; D is unclear. This CDR3 spans 13 amino acids. Germline V gene lookup returns CDR1 GTSNPN and CDR2 SVGIG (reference sequence). The germline V and J ends were trimmed by 4 bases and 7 bases, with 11 bases remaining between them. The CDR3 loop is CAWTLGQNSPLHF. The DNA of the CDR3 is TGTGCCTGGACGCTTGGGCAGAATTCACCCCTCCACTTT.

This chain links TRBV6-5 with TRBJ1-5, with D perhaps TRBD1 (6 bases). The CDR3 consists of 15 residues. From germline, CDR1 is MNHEY and CDR2 SVGAGI. The V end lost 7 bases, the J end lost 0 bases, and 13 bases lay between the germline ends. CDR3 protein: CASKTGTSSNQPQHF. The DNA of the CDR3 is TGTGCCAGCAAAACCGGGACAAGTAGCAATCAGCCCCAGCATTTT.

This rearrangement joins TRBV5-4 to TRBJ2-1; D is unclear. Germline CDR1 and CDR2: SGHNT and YYREEE (reference sequence). Trimming took off 0 bases at V and 7 bases at J, with 11 bases between the two ends. The CDR3 has 14 residues. This CDR3 is CASSLDPIGNEQFF. The CDR3 DNA is TGTGCCAGCAGCTTGGATCCGATAGGGAATGAGCAGTTCTTC. The variable domain in full, with the rest retrieved from reference TRBV5-4 and TRBJ2-1, is ETGVTQSPTHLIKTRGQQVTLRCSSQSGHNTVSWYQQALGQGPQFIFQYYREEENGRGNFPPRFSGLQFPNYSSELNVNALELDDSALYLCASSLDPIGNEQFFGPGTRLTVL.

The chain employs TRBV4-1 and TRBJ1-1; no clear D. CDR1 is MGHRA, CDR2 YSYEKL, per germline. The CDR3 consists of 15 residues. V was clipped by 2 bases and J by 8 bases, with 18 bases between them. This chain's CDR3 is CASSQISAPGPEAFF. The CDR3 DNA sequence: TGCGCCAGCAGCCAAATTTCGGCCCCTGGACCCGAAGCTTTCTTT.

The V and J genes are TRBV30 and TRBJ2-1; 8 nucleotides align to TRBD2. CDR3 length equals 11 residues. Germline V lookup: CDR1 GTSNPN, CDR2 SVGIG (reference sequence). V shed 5 bases and J 14 bases; nucleotides not matched to a gene: 8. CDR3 loop: CAWRGTRKEFF. The CDR3 DNA follows: TGTGCCTGGCGGGGGACTAGGAAGGAGTTCTTC.

The chain carries TRBV25-1 and TRBJ1-1; the match to TRBD1 covers 7 bases. The germline V gene has CDR1 MGHDK and CDR2 SYGVNS. V was pared by 6 bases and J by 13 bases, with 20 bases of the junction left unmatched. The CDR3 covers 15 residues. The CDR3 DNA sequence: TGTGCCAGCAGAGGGGGCACGAATTCACAAAAACAAGGTTTCTTT. It yields the protein CASRGGTNSQKQGFF.

The chain employs TRBV4-1 and TRBJ2-7; D might be TRBD1 or TRBD2, each matching 5 bases. CDR1 and CDR2 from the germline V gene are MGHRA and YSYEKL. Trimming took 1 base from V and 3 from J, leaving 16 bases between them. This CDR3 spans 16 amino acids. As DNA, the CDR3 is TGCGCCAGCAGCCAAGTCTCCCGGGGCCGAGGCTACGAGCAGTACTTC. As protein: CASSQVSRGRGYEQYF.

V gene TRBV11-2 combines with J gene TRBJ1-1; D unclear. In germline, CDR1 is SGHAT, CDR2 FQNNGV. Deletions cut 3 bases from V and 1 base from J, with 9 bases between. CDR3 length equals 14 residues. CDR3 amino acids: CASSFEDSNTEAFF. Written as DNA, the CDR3 is TGTGCCAGCAGCTTCGAGGACTCGAACACTGAAGCTTTCTTT.

The chain is built from TRBV28 and TRBJ2-7; a weak D match, TRBD2 (6 bases). This CDR3 region has 15 residues. The germline CDR1 and CDR2 sequences are MDHEN and SYDVKM. V lost 5 bases and J 6 bases, leaving 20 bases between the germline ends. In nucleotides, the CDR3 is TGTGCCAGCAGTCCCTCGGTGGGGGGAGTCGCCGAGCAGTACTTC. It is translated as CASSPSVGGVAEQYF.

The chain carries TRBV27 and TRBJ2-7; the D is unclear. Germline CDR1 reads MNHEY; CDR2 reads SMNVEV (reference sequence). The CDR3 has 13 amino acids. Trimming stripped 8 bases from V and 5 bases from J, with 16 bases between. CDR3 coding DNA: TGTGCCAGCGGCTCGGTGCGAGGCCACGAGCAGTACTTC. It yields the protein CASGSVRGHEQYF.

This clone was seen a single time. The V call is TRBV19, the J call TRBJ1-1; 7 nucleotides line up with TRBD1. Losses at the gene ends were 3 bases for V and 6 bases for J; bases not matched to a gene: 7. CDR1 is LNHDA, CDR2 SQIVND, per germline (reference sequence). The CDR3 extends over 14 amino acids. CDR3 in DNA: TGTGCCAGTAGTATCAGTGACAGGGCCCCTGAAGCTTTCTTT. Translating gives CASSISDRAPEAFF.

The chain recombines TRBV3-1 (or the pseudogene TRBV3-2) with TRBJ2-1; no firm D call. V gave up 1 base and J gave up 0 bases, with 7 bases separating them. Germline CDR1 reads LGHDT; CDR2 reads YNNKEL (reference sequence). This CDR3 comprises 15 residues. The CDR3 DNA reads as TGTGCCAGCAGCCAAGCGGGTAGCTCCTACAATGAGCAGTTCTTC. It yields the protein CASSQAGSSYNEQFF.

This clone was seen only once. The chain recombines TRBV7-6 with TRBJ2-2; D assignment may be TRBD1 or TRBD2 (5 bases each). Germline V lookup: CDR1 SGHVS, CDR2 FNYEAQ. With 1 base removed from V and 7 bases from J, the gap between germline ends came to 13 bases. The CDR3 loop spans 15 amino acids. This CDR3 reads CASSLVVGESGELFF. The CDR3 nucleotides are TGTGCCAGCAGCTTAGTTGTGGGGGAGAGCGGGGAGCTGTTTTTT.